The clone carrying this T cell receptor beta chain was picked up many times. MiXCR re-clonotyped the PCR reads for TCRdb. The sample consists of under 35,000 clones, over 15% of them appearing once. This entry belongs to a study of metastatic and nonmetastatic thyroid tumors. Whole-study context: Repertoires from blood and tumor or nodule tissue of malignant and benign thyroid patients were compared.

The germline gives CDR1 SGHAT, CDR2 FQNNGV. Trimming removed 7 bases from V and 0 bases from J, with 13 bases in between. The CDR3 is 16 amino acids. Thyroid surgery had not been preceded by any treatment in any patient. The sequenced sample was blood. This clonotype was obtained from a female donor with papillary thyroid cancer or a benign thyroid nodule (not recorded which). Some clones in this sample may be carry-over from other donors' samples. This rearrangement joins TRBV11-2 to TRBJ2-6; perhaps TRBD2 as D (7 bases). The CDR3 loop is CASNTGGLSGANVLTF. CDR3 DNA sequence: TGTGCCAGCAACACCGGGGGGCTCTCTGGGGCCAACGTCCTGACTTTC.